The TCR beta chain under discussion was sequenced for a study of cytomegalovirus exposure and HLA in healthy donors. General study results and limits: Sequence variants that were highly shared formed a cluster that was likely a sequencing artifact. Reportedly, diagnosis of cytomegalovirus status by the classifier showed high specificity and sensitivity.

This CDR3 region has 15 residues. V shed 1 base and J shed 8 bases, with 14 bases lying between them. In germline, CDR1 is MNHEY, CDR2 SMNVEV (reference sequence). The PCR used 60 Vbeta and 13 Jbeta primers. This table comes from immunoSEQ multiplex PCR, and its TCRdb copy is limited to in-frame clones, with some not included. The sample consists of 150,000 to 200,000 clones, around 79% of them appearing once. Worth noting for this clone: The antigen is not known.

Sequenced material: PBMCs. The source of this sequence is a woman in her forties or fifties in good health and CMV-seropositive. The chain has TRBV27 and TRBJ1-4; D is undetermined. The CDR3 DNA follows: TGTGCCAGCAGTTTATTAGGCACAGCGGGGGAAAAACTGTTTTTT. Protein product: CASSLLGTAGEKLFF.